This T cell receptor beta chain was observed in a study of cytomegalovirus exposure and HLA in healthy donors. PCR was performed using 60 Vbeta and 13 Jbeta primers. Clones were sequenced by immunoSEQ multiplex PCR, and TCRdb holds only the in-frame ones, with some missing. The data contain 65,000 to 70,000 clones, about 75% of them seen just once; the ten biggest clones take up almost 7.5%. This CDR3 spans 14 amino acids. Trimming took 6 bases from V and 2 from J; bases not matched to a gene: 5. Germline V gene lookup returns CDR1 MDHEN and CDR2 SYDVKM. This rearrangement joins TRBV28 to TRBJ2-7; 9 bases line up with TRBD1. The clonotype was recovered from a woman in her 30s in good health and CMV-seropositive. Sequencing was performed on PBMCs. The DNA for the CDR3 is TGTGCCAGCAGAAGGGGACAGGGAACCTACGAGCAGTACTTC. It codes for CASRRGQGTYEQYF.